This record looks at one T cell receptor beta chain sequence and its context. As yet, its antigen is unknown. This CDR3 has 14 residues. CDR1 and CDR2 from the germline V gene are SGHDT and YYEEEE. The V and J ends lost 4 bases and 0 bases respectively, with 8 bases between them. The data are from a study of cytomegalovirus exposure and HLA in healthy donors. Points from the study as a whole: Researchers counted some 150 TCR beta chains as cytomegalovirus-associated.

TCRdb keeps only in-frame clones here, not all; method: immunoSEQ multiplex PCR. Altogether some 250,000 clones are present, around 90% being singletons, with the ten largest covering 0.37%. Sequencing input: PBMCs. The receptor was isolated from a woman between 18 and 29 years old in good health and CMV-seronegative. The V and J genes are TRBV5-6 and TRBJ2-4, with D unclear. The CDR3 reads CASSPYIAKNIQYF. DNA of the CDR3: TGTGCCAGCAGCCCGTATATAGCCAAAAACATTCAGTACTTC.